Described below is a single TCR beta chain sequence and its context. Trimming removed 8 bases at V and 2 bases at J, with 13 bases between. The CDR3 has 14 amino acids. Germline-derived CDR1 and CDR2 are MDHEN and SYDVKM. Survey-level immunoSEQ sequencing profiled the TCR beta repertoire. Generated by immunoSEQ multiplex PCR, the TCRdb table keeps only in-frame clones and is missing some. The sample has approximately 70,000 clones; roughly 95% are singletons. The chain recombines TRBV28 with TRBJ2-1; D may be TRBD1 (5 bases). The TCR sequence derives from a man aged 35 to 55 with rheumatoid arthritis. Sequencing input: PBMCs. This chain's CDR3 is CASGVGRAYNEQFF. The CDR3 bases are TGTGCCAGCGGGGTTGGCAGGGCCTACAATGAGCAGTTCTTC.